The clone carrying this TCR beta chain was found once. Its antigen is still unknown. The sample comes from a study of CD8+ T cells in alopecia areata. For the study at large: A 6-month off-drug phase came after tofacitinib, which had lasted 6 to 18 months. General study findings and limits: Affected lesional scalp, above all in alopecia totalis/universalis, was more clonal than normal scalp.

As the sequencing template, cDNA was produced by extracting RNA and reverse transcribing it. Generated by immunoSEQ multiplex PCR, the TCRdb table keeps only in-frame clones and is missing some. Of around 300,000 clones in the sample, 60% were seen once. Germline CDR1 GTSNPN, CDR2 SVGIG (reference sequence). The CDR3 extends over 14 amino acids. V was pared by 2 bases and J by 2 bases, with 13 bases between. Treatment here: oral pan-JAK inhibitor, 5-10 mg twice daily. Peripheral blood and lesional scalp punch biopsies were taken from alopecia areata patients. The chain combines TRBV30 with TRBJ2-7, with D possibly TRBD2 on 5 matching bases. The sequence was obtained from a human donor with alopecia areata. Sample: CD4+ T cells sorted from blood, taken at roughly week 53, from a patient treated with tofacitinib. CDR3 nucleotides: TGTGCCTGGAGTTTGGAGGCATTTACCTACGAGCAGTACTTC. As protein: CAWSLEAFTYEQYF.